What follows describes a single TCR beta chain. Its antigen is still unknown. Sequencing used immunoSEQ multiplex PCR; TCRdb keeps in-frame clones, though not all of them. In the table there are 69,000 or so clones, around 90% of which are singletons. These data are taken from a study of a mutant IDH1 vaccine in newly diagnosed glioma. Time point specified: week 35, safety follow-up. In the vaccine, a single dose held 300 ug of the mutant IDH1 20-mer peptide, along with topical imiquimod. The donor cohort comprised cases of new WHO grade 3 or 4 IDH1-mutant, ATRX-lost astrocytoma. Whole-study findings and limits: Variations in leading peripheral T cell clonotypes appeared to have no connection with pseudoprogression. The study observed vaccine-induced immune responses in roughly 95% of patients.

This clonotype was obtained from a man aged 25-40 years with glioma. The sample in question was PBMCs, obtained from a glioma patient whose treatment included an IDH1 peptide vaccine.

CDR3 sequence: CASSQPRGVGEQFF. The CDR3, as DNA: TGTGCCAGCAGCCAACCGCGGGGGGTAGGTGAGCAGTTCTTC. The gene calls are TRBV7-2 and TRBJ2-1; 8 bases match TRBD2. CDR1 and CDR2 (germline): SGHTA, FQGNSA. This CDR3 has 14 amino acids. The V and J ends lost 5 bases and 9 bases, in that order; junction bases with no gene match: 9.